This T cell receptor beta chain was observed in a study of control samples from healthy donors and cancer patients. The CDR3 runs 13 residues. V was trimmed by 3 bases and J by 6 bases, leaving 9 bases between them. Germline values: CDR1 MNHNS, CDR2 SASEGT. Clones were sequenced by immunoSEQ multiplex PCR, and TCRdb holds only the in-frame ones, with some missing. The sample yields more than 80,000 clones, 85% to 95% seen once. Sequencing input: blood. This chain uses TRBV6-1 with TRBJ2-1; the D gene could be TRBD1 or TRBD2 (5 bases each). This TCR came from a man younger than 35 in good health. The CDR3 reads CASSDGAINEQFF. In DNA, the CDR3 is TGTGCCAGCAGTGACGGGGCGATCAATGAGCAGTTCTTC.